This entry features one T cell receptor (beta chain) sequence. The source of the sample is a study of blood T cell repertoires in COVID-19. The overall study: Both acute and convalescent COVID-19 samples were obtained from the United States, Italy and Spain. Sources were T cells, B-cell-depleted T cells, or PBMCs; the material itself was cDNA or gDNA.

CDR3 length: 15 residues. CDR1 KGHDR and CDR2 SFDVKD come from the germline V gene. Trimming removed 2 bases from V and 7 bases from J; junction bases left unmatched: 6. Libraries were prepared by immunoSEQ multiplex PCR; TCRdb keeps only in-frame clonotypes and omits some of them. The repertoire holds roughly 34,000 clones, with 80% to 90% as singletons. Sequenced material: peripheral blood. This TCR came from a man aged 60-69 years with active COVID-19. The genes are TRBV24-1 and TRBJ2-7; 11 bases match TRBD1. CDR3 residues: CATSDSPRDRGEQYF. CDR3 sequence (DNA): TGTGCCACCAGTGATTCGCCCCGGGACAGGGGGGAGCAGTACTTC.